Sequencing of this TCR beta chain was carried out in a study of a mutant IDH1 vaccine in newly diagnosed glioma. Points on this clone: Antigen unknown.

Time point noted: week 35, safety follow-up. A single vaccine dose contained 300 ug of mutant IDH1 20-mer peptide, and topical imiquimod was used with it. Only in-frame clones appear in the TCRdb table, and some are missing; sequencing was by immunoSEQ multiplex PCR. The data contain about 74,000 clones, around 90% of them seen just once; the ten biggest clones take up roughly 2%. The TCR sequence derives from a man aged 25 to 45 with glioma. Material: PBMCs, obtained from a glioma patient whose treatment included an IDH1 peptide vaccine.

The CDR3 region is CASSLSGQISYEQYF. The CDR3 DNA reads TGTGCCAGCAGCTTGTCCGGACAGATATCCTACGAGCAGTACTTC. This chain uses TRBV5-8 with TRBJ2-7, with D possibly TRBD1 on 6 matching bases. CDR3 length: 15 residues. Trimming shortened V by 1 base and J by 1 base, and 12 bases separated the two germline ends. Germline lookup yields CDR1 SGHTS and CDR2 YDEGEE.